This TCR beta chain was documented in a study of cytomegalovirus exposure and HLA in healthy donors. Study in general: T cells numbering about 200 million yielded roughly 120 million unique TCR beta sequences in an earlier analysis.

The V end was cut by 3 bases, the J end by 2 bases, with 16 bases between. Germline CDR1 MDHEN, CDR2 SYDVKM. There are 16 residues in the CDR3. PCR employed 60 Vbeta and 13 Jbeta primers. The method was immunoSEQ multiplex PCR; TCRdb's version includes in-frame clones alone and lacks a portion of them. The sample includes over 150,000 clones, around 79% of them seen just once. This clone came up a few times. The TCR sequence derives from a man aged 40-50 years in good health and CMV-seronegative. Sequencing was performed on PBMCs. This chain connects TRBV28 to TRBJ2-5, with D perhaps TRBD1 (5 bases). The CDR3 protein is CASSLGRGARQETQYF. The CDR3 coding sequence is TGTGCCAGCAGTTTGGGGCGTGGGGCTCGTCAAGAGACCCAGTACTTC.